This T cell receptor beta chain was documented in a study of cytomegalovirus exposure and HLA in healthy donors. This clone is a singleton in its sample. Sequenced by immunoSEQ multiplex PCR; TCRdb stores in-frame clones only, minus some. Of some 86,000 clones in the sample, under 95% are singletons; the top ten hold about 3.9%. The validation cohort, a group of more than 100 subjects, included the donors and was separate from the approximately 700-subject first cohort. This clonotype originated in a woman aged 25 to 39 in good health and CMV-seronegative. Source material: PBMCs.

The CDR3 protein is CASSNRATDTQYF. CDR3 nucleotides: TGTGCCAGCAGTAACAGGGCCACAGATACGCAGTATTTT. The chain carries TRBV7-2 and TRBJ2-3, with D possibly matching TRBD1 (6 bases). The ends were cut back, 6 bases at V and 2 bases at J, with 9 bases in the middle. Germline V gene data show CDR1 as SGHTA and CDR2 as FQGNSA. The CDR3 runs to 13 residues. Combining the CDR3 with reference TRBV7-2 and TRBJ2-3 gives the whole variable domain GAGVSQSPSNKVTEKGKDVELRCDPISGHTALYWYRQSLGQGLEFLIYFQGNSAPDKSGLPSDRFSAERTGGSVSTLTIQRTQQEDSAVYLCASSNRATDTQYFGPGTRLTVL.